Below, 5 T cell receptor beta chains from the same sample are listed, as sequenced in a study of blood T cell repertoires in COVID-19. TCRdb keeps only in-frame clones here, not all; method: immunoSEQ multiplex PCR. The data show some 300,000 clones, about nine tenths seen once. Sequencing was done on a sample of peripheral blood. The source is a woman in her fifties or sixties with COVID-19, enrolled during active disease.

The V gene is TRBV19, the J gene TRBJ1-3; 8 nucleotides match TRBD1. After removal of 5 bases from V and 3 bases from J, the junction contained 9 bases not matched to a gene. Germline V CDR1 and CDR2: LNHDA, SQIVND (reference sequence). This CDR3 is 16 amino acids long. For the CDR3, the DNA is TGTGCCAGTAGTCCCGACAGGGGAGTGGTTGGAAACACCATATATTTT. Translating it yields CASSPDRGVVGNTIYF.

The DNA of the CDR3 is TGTGCCAGCAGCTTTGGGACTAGACATCAGTTCTTC. Its protein product is CASSFGTRHQFF. This chain links TRBV7-8 with TRBJ2-1, with 8 bases identical to TRBD2. J gave up 13 bases and V 3 bases, and 5 bases lay outside the gene matches. The CDR3 length is 12 residues. The V gene's germline CDR1 is SGHVS and CDR2 FQNEAQ.

J is TRBJ2-7 and V is TRBV4-1; D is possibly TRBD1 (5 bases). Germline lookup yields CDR1 MGHRA and CDR2 YSYEKL. CDR3 size: 14 residues. The ends were cut back, 3 bases at V and 3 bases at J, with 12 bases in the middle. CDR3 loop: CASSQRLGVYEQYF. The CDR3 nucleotides are TGCGCCAGCAGCCAGAGGCTAGGGGTCTACGAGCAGTACTTC.

J is TRBJ2-7 and V is TRBV6-5; D possibly corresponds to TRBD1 (7 bases). Per the germline V gene, CDR1 is MNHEY and CDR2 is SVGAGI. The CDR3 has 13 residues. The V end was cut by 9 bases, the J end by 4 bases, with 16 bases between. The CDR3 DNA follows: TGTGCCAGTGGGATGGCAGGGGGGTACGAGCAGTACTTC. This sequence encodes CASGMAGGYEQYF.

This clone appeared once. V and J are TRBV20-1 and TRBJ1-2; D unclear. The V and J ends lost 3 bases and 8 bases respectively, with 13 bases between them. CDR1 is DFQATT and CDR2 is SNEGSKA in the germline V gene (reference sequence). There are 12 residues in the CDR3. Here the CDR3 reads CSASRTVGGYTF. The CDR3 nucleotides are TGCAGTGCTAGTCGGACTGTGGGAGGCTACACCTTC.